This TCR beta chain was captured in a study of response to subunit inactivated influenza vaccine. The CDR3 contains 16 residues. Germline V gives CDR1 SGHRS, CDR2 YFSETQ. Trimming cost V 0 bases and J 3 bases; bases outside gene matches: 5. To note about this clonotype: No antigen is known for it.

Whole-study findings and limits: With each seasonal influenza vaccination, the authors suggested, few new T cells are recruited.

TCRdb independently ran MiXCR on the RT-PCR reads; one entry per CDR3 protein. This table has around 160,000 distinct CDR3 sequences, roughly a tenth appearing once. This TCR came from a man aged 45-65 years who received an inactivated influenza vaccine. The chain employs TRBV5-1 and TRBJ2-2, with 7 nucleotides matching TRBD2. The source material was non-naive T cells sorted from PBMCs, sampled more than 35 days after vaccination. The CDR3 loop is CASSLDRRGDTGELFF. The DNA for the CDR3 is TGCGCCAGCAGCTTGGATCGCCGGGGGGACACCGGGGAGCTGTTTTTT.